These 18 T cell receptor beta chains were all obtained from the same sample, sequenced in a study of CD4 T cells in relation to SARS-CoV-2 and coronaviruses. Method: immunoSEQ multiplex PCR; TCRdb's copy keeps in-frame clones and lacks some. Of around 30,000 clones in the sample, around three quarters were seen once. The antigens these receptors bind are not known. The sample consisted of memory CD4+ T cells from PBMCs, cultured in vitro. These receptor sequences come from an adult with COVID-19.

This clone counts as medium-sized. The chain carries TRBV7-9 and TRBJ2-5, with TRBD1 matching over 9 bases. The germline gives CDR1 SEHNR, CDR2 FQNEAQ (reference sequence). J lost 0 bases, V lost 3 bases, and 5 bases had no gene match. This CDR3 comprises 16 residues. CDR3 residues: CASSFSTGGYQETQYF. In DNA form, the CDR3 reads TGTGCCAGCAGCTTTTCGACAGGGGGGTACCAAGAGACCCAGTACTTC.

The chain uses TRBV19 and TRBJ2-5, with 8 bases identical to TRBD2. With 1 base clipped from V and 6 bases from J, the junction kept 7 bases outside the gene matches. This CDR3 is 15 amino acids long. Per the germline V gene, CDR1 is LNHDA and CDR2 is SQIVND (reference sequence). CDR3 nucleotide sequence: TGTGCCAGTAGTATAGTTGGGACTAGTCATCAGACCCAGTACTTC. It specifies CASSIVGTSHQTQYF.

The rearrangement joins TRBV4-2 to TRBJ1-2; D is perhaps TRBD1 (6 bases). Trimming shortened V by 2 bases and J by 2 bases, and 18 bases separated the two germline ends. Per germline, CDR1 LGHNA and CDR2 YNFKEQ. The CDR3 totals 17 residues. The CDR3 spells CASSQYPEYQGNYGYTF. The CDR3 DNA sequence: TGTGCCAGCAGCCAATATCCGGAATACCAGGGGAACTATGGCTACACCTTC.

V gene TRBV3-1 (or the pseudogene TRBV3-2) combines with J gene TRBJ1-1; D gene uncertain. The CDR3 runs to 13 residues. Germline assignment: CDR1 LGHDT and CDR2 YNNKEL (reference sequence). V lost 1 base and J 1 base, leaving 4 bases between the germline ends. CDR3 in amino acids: CASSQGWNTEAFF. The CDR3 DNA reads TGTGCCAGCAGCCAAGGTTGGAACACTGAAGCTTTCTTT.

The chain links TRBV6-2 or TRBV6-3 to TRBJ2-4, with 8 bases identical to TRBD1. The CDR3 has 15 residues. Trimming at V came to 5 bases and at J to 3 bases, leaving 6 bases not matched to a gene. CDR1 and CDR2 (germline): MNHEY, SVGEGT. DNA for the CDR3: TGTGCCAGCAGTACCCAACAGGGGGGCAAAAACATTCAGTACTTC. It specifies CASSTQQGGKNIQYF.

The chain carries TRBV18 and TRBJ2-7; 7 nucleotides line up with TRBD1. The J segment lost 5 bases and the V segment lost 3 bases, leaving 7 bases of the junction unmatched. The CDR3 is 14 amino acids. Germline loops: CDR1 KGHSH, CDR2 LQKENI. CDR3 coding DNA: TGTGCCAGCTCACCCGACAGGGTTTTGAACGAGCAGTACTTC. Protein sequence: CASSPDRVLNEQYF. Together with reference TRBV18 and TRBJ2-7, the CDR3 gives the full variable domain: NAGVMQNPRHLVRRRGQEARLRCSPMKGHSHVYWYRQLPEEGLKFMVYLQKENIIDESGMPKERFSAEFPKEGPSILRIQQVVRGDSAAYFCASSPDRVLNEQYFGPGTRLTVT.

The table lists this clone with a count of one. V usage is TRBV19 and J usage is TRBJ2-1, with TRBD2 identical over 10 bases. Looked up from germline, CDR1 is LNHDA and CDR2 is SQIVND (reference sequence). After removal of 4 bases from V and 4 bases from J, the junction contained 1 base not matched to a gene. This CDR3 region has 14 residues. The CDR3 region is CASSTAGGYNEQFF. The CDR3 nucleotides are TGTGCCAGTAGTACAGCGGGAGGGTACAATGAGCAGTTCTTC.

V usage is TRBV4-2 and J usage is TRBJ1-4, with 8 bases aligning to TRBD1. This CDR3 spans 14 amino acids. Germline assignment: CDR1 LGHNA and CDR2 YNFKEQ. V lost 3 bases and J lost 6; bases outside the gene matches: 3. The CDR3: CASSQGQVDEKLFF. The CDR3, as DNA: TGTGCCAGCAGCCAGGGACAGGTGGATGAAAAACTGTTTTTT.

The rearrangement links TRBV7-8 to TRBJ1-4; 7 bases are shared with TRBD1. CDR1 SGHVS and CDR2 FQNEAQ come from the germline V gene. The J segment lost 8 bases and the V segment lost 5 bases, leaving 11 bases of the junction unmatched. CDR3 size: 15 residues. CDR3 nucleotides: TGTGCCAGCAGCGACCACCGACAGGGAACCGAAAAACTGTTTTTT. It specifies CASSDHRQGTEKLFF.

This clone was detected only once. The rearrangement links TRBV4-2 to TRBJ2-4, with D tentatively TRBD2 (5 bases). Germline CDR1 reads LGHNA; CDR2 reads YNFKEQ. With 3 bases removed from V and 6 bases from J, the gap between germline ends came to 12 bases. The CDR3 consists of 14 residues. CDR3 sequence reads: CASSQRLAGNIQYF. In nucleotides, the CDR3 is TGTGCCAGCAGCCAGCGACTTGCGGGAAACATTCAGTACTTC.

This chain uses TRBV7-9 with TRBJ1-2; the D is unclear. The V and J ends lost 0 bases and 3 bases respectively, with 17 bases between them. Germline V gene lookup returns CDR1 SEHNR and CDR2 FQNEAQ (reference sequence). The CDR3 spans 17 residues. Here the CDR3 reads CASSLAHGTIKDYGYTF. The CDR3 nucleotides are TGTGCCAGCAGCTTAGCCCACGGCACAATTAAGGACTATGGCTACACCTTC.

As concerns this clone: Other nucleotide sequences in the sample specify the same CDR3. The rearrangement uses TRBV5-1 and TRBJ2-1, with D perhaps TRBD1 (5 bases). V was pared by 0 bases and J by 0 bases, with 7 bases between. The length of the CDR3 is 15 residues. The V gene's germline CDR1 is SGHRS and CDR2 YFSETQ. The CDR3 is CASSLDRSSYNEQFF. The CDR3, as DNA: TGCGCCAGCAGCTTGGACAGGAGCTCCTACAATGAGCAGTTCTTC.

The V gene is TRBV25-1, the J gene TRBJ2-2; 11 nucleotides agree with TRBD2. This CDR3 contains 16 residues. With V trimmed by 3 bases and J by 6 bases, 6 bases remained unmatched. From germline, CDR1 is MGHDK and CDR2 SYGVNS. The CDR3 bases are TGTGCCAGCAGTGAGGTTAGCGGGAGGGCCCCCGGGGAGCTGTTTTTT. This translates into CASSEVSGRAPGELFF.

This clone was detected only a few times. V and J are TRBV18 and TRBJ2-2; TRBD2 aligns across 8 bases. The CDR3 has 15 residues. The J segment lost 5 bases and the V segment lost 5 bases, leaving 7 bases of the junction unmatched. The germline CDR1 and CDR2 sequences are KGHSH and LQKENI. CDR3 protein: CASSSTSVGTGELFF. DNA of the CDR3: TGTGCCAGCTCATCGACTAGCGTTGGAACCGGGGAGCTGTTTTTT.

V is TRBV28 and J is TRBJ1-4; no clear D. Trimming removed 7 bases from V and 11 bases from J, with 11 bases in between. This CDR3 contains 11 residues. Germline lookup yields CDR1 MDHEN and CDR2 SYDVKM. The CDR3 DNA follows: TGTGCCAGCAAAGAGATGGGGAAACTGTTTTTT. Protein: CASKEMGKLFF.

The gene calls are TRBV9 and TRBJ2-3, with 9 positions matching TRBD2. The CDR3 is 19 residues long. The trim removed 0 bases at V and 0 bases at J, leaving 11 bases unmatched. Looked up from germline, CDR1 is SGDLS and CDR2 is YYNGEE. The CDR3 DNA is TGTGCCAGCAGCGTAGGGAGTCTAGCGGGGTACTTTAGCACAGATACGCAGTATTTT. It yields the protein CASSVGSLAGYFSTDTQYF.

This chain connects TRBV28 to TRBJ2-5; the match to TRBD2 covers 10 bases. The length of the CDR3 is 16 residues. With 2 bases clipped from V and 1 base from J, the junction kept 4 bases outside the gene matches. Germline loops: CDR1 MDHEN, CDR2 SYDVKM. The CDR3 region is CASSLSRLAGQETQYF. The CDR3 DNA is TGTGCCAGCAGTTTAAGTAGACTAGCGGGCCAAGAGACCCAGTACTTC.

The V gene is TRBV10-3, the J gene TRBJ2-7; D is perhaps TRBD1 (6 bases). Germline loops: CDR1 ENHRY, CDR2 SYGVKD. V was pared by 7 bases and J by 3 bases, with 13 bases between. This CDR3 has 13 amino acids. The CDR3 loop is CAITPGHNYEQYF. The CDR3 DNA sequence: TGTGCCATCACCCCGGGACATAACTACGAGCAGTACTTC.